This section outlines one T cell receptor beta chain sequence together with its context. This sample stems from a study of blood T cell repertoires in COVID-19. Study context: Italy, Spain and the United States were the sources of the convalescent and acute COVID-19 samples.

V was pared by 5 bases and J by 2 bases, with 19 bases between. Per the germline V gene, CDR1 is SGHTA and CDR2 is FQGNSA. This CDR3 has 16 residues. Method: immunoSEQ multiplex PCR; TCRdb's copy keeps in-frame clones and lacks some. Of about 180,000 clones listed, about nine tenths are singletons. This sequence joins TRBV7-2 and TRBJ2-7; the D gene is possibly TRBD2 (6 bases). The sequenced material came from peripheral blood. This TCR derives from a man aged 18 to 29 who had recovered from COVID-19. CDR3 amino acids: CASSPTAGLLTYEQYF. The DNA for the CDR3 is TGTGCCAGCAGCCCTACGGCGGGACTCCTAACCTACGAGCAGTACTTC.